Listed below are T cell receptor beta chains from one sample, sequenced in a study of T cells in Graves' hyperthyroidism and ophthalmopathy. TCRdb used MiXCR to reprocess the multiplex PCR reads, holding one entry per CDR3 protein. The table includes about 640,000 distinct CDR3 sequences, less than 25% detected once. Specimen: blood. The receptors here all came from a man under 40 with Graves' ophthalmopathy. Both conserved end residues are part of each CDR3. D genes are given only for firm matches. Clone size appears in some rows only: once, few, many, or a class for an expanded clone.

CDR3aa	CDR3nt	v_gene	d_gene	j_gene	abundance
CASSLGPSGTYEQYF	TGTGCCAGCAGTTTAGGGCCTAGCGGGACCTACGAGCAGTACTTC	TRBV28	TRBD2	TRBJ2-7	many
CASSTRQPQHF	TGTGCCAGCAGTACAAGGCAGCCCCAGCATTTT	TRBV28	-	TRBJ1-5	-
CASSPIFSNTEAFF	TGTGCCAGCAGTCCCATATTCTCGAACACTGAAGCTTTCTTT	TRBV6-2/TRBV6-3	-	TRBJ1-1	many
CASGLARETQYF	TGTGCCAGCGGACTAGCGAGGGAGACCCAGTACTTC	TRBV6-1	TRBD2	TRBJ2-5	-
CASSPDYNNEQFF	TGTGCCAGCAGCCCGGACTACAACAATGAGCAGTTCTTC	TRBV3-1	-	TRBJ2-1	many
CASSSMTGDNYGYTF	TGTGCCAGCAGCTCCATGACAGGGGATAACTATGGCTACACCTTC	TRBV11-2	TRBD1	TRBJ1-2	many
CASSDGSGTGIETQYF	TGTGCCAGCAGCGACGGATCCGGGACAGGGATAGAGACCCAGTACTTC	TRBV13	TRBD1	TRBJ2-5	once
CASHLRQGRNQPQHF	TGTGCCAGCCACCTTCGACAGGGGAGAAATCAGCCCCAGCATTTT	TRBV28	TRBD1	TRBJ1-5	many
CASSLRGLGDNEQFF	TGTGCCAGCAGCCTGCGGGGACTAGGGGACAATGAGCAGTTCTTC	TRBV7-3	TRBD2	TRBJ2-1	-
CASSLTQHYEQYF	TGTGCCAGCAGTCTTACCCAACACTACGAGCAGTACTTC	TRBV27	-	TRBJ2-7	-
CAWRSGLAGEEQFF	TGTGCCTGGAGATCCGGACTAGCGGGAGAAGAGCAGTTCTTC	TRBV30	TRBD2	TRBJ2-1	-
CASSVSRTSGLGSYEQYF	TGTGCCAGCAGCGTCAGCCGGACTAGCGGGTTGGGCTCCTACGAGCAGTACTTC	TRBV9	TRBD2	TRBJ2-7	few
CASSPGGRTGELFF	TGCGCCAGCAGTCCAGGCGGTCGAACCGGGGAGCTGTTTTTT	TRBV10-1	-	TRBJ2-2	-
CASSQDVGGRYEQYF	TGCGCCAGCAGCCAAGATGTGGGAGGGCGGTACGAGCAGTACTTC	TRBV4-1	TRBD2	TRBJ2-7	-
CSAGVGQGPYEQYF	TGCAGTGCTGGGGTGGGACAGGGGCCGTACGAGCAGTACTTC	TRBV20-1	TRBD1	TRBJ2-7	few
CASSLGGFGRDAYNSPLHF	TGTGCCAGCAGCTTAGGTGGTTTTGGCAGGGATGCCTATAATTCACCCCTCCACTTT	TRBV13	-	TRBJ1-6	once
CASSSLGQLEYGYTF	TGTGCCAGCAGTTCATTAGGACAGCTTGAATATGGCTACACCTTC	TRBV27	-	TRBJ1-2	many
CASSLDRVTDTQYF	TGTGCCAGCAGCTTAGATCGGGTCACAGATACGCAGTATTTT	TRBV11-2	-	TRBJ2-3	many
CASTDVFHYGYTF	TGTGCCAGTACGGACGTCTTCCACTATGGCTACACCTTC	TRBV19	-	TRBJ1-2	-
CASSFGREEYF	TGTGCCAGCAGTTTCGGTCGAGAGGAGTATTTT	TRBV28	-	TRBJ2-3	-
CASSLGWVETQYF	TGCGCCAGCAGCCTAGGTTGGGTAGAGACCCAGTACTTC	TRBV5-1	-	TRBJ2-5	few
CASSVRSGSPYEQYF	TGTGCCAGCAGCGTCAGGTCCGGGTCCCCCTACGAGCAGTACTTC	TRBV9	-	TRBJ2-7	few
CASSFRGYGYTF	TGTGCCAGCAGCTTCAGAGGCTATGGCTACACCTTC	TRBV7-2	-	TRBJ1-2	-
CASSLGGARQETQYF	TGTGCCAGCAGCTTAGGAGGTGCTAGACAAGAGACCCAGTACTTC	TRBV7-8	-	TRBJ2-5	many
CSARGGGGRGNYGYTF	TGCAGTGCTAGAGGGGGGGGCGGGCGCGGGAACTATGGCTACACCTTC	TRBV20-1	-	TRBJ1-2	few
CASSLLGGSYNEQFF	TGTGCCAGCAGTTTATTGGGCGGATCCTACAATGAGCAGTTCTTC	TRBV28	-	TRBJ2-1	many
CASSTGQVTYEQYF	TGTGCCAGCAGCACGGGACAGGTGACCTACGAGCAGTACTTC	TRBV28	TRBD1	TRBJ2-7	few
CATSDSGTARPYEQYF	TGTGCCACCAGTGACTCCGGGACAGCAAGACCATACGAGCAGTACTTC	TRBV24-1	TRBD1	TRBJ2-7	few
CASSEAAGGPGQTQYF	TGTGCCAGCAGCGAGGCAGCGGGAGGGCCAGGACAGACCCAGTACTTC	TRBV9	TRBD2	TRBJ2-5	-
CASSGQGERKKAFF	TGTGCCAGCAGCGGGCAGGGAGAACGGAAGAAAGCTTTCTTT	TRBV28	-	TRBJ1-1	many
CSARDPAGEVETQYF	TGCAGTGCTAGAGATCCAGCGGGAGAGGTAGAGACCCAGTACTTC	TRBV20-1	TRBD2	TRBJ2-5	-
CASSALVGSTNNYGYTF	TGTGCCAGCAGCGCCCTTGTCGGGAGCACTAATAACTATGGCTACACCTTC	TRBV9	-	TRBJ1-2	-
CASSSAAGVSREKLFF	TGTGCCAGCAGTTCCGCCGCAGGGGTTAGTCGTGAAAAACTGTTTTTT	TRBV27	-	TRBJ1-4	few
CATSRDRQPGEQYF	TGTGCCACCAGCAGAGATCGCCAGCCTGGGGAGCAGTACTTC	TRBV15	-	TRBJ2-7	few
CASSSLTGMGETQYF	TGCGCCAGCAGCTCTCTGACAGGGATGGGGGAGACCCAGTACTTC	TRBV5-1	TRBD1	TRBJ2-5	once
CASSSGTRNTEAFF	TGTGCCAGCAGTTCCGGGACACGGAACACTGAAGCTTTCTTT	TRBV27	-	TRBJ1-1	few
CASSGTGPSYEQYF	TGTGCCAGCAGCGGGACAGGGCCATCCTACGAGCAGTACTTC	TRBV2	TRBD1	TRBJ2-7	many
CASSSSFQGDTGELFF	TGTGCCAGCAGCTCCTCGTTTCAGGGCGACACCGGGGAGCTGTTTTTT	TRBV9	-	TRBJ2-2	few
CASSSFSGATDTQYF	TGCGCCAGCAGCTCCTTTAGCGGGGCGACAGATACGCAGTATTTT	TRBV5-1	TRBD2	TRBJ2-3	-
CSARAPSGRNNEQFF	TGCAGTGCTAGAGCCCCTAGCGGGAGAAACAATGAGCAGTTCTTC	TRBV20-1	TRBD2	TRBJ2-1	-
CASSGRTGAWADTQYF	TGTGCCAGCAGTGGGCGGACGGGAGCTTGGGCAGATACGCAGTATTTT	TRBV27	-	TRBJ2-3	few
CAWDTGTGKHF	TGTGCCTGGGACACCGGGACAGGGAAGCATTTT	TRBV30	TRBD1	TRBJ1-5	few
CASSIWDNGGNQPQHF	TGTGCCAGCAGCATTTGGGACAACGGGGGAAATCAGCCCCAGCATTTT	TRBV7-9	-	TRBJ1-5	-
CASSPLLSTGFSGNTIYF	TGTGCCAGCAGTCCACTCCTCTCGACAGGGTTTTCTGGAAACACCATATATTTT	TRBV28	TRBD1	TRBJ1-3	many
CASTSGRRGTQYF	TGTGCCAGCACCAGCGGGAGACGGGGGACCCAGTACTTC	TRBV2	TRBD2	TRBJ2-5	-
CASSPRAGGVYNEQFF	TGTGCCAGCAGTCCGAGAGCGGGAGGGGTATACAATGAGCAGTTCTTC	TRBV28	TRBD2	TRBJ2-1	many